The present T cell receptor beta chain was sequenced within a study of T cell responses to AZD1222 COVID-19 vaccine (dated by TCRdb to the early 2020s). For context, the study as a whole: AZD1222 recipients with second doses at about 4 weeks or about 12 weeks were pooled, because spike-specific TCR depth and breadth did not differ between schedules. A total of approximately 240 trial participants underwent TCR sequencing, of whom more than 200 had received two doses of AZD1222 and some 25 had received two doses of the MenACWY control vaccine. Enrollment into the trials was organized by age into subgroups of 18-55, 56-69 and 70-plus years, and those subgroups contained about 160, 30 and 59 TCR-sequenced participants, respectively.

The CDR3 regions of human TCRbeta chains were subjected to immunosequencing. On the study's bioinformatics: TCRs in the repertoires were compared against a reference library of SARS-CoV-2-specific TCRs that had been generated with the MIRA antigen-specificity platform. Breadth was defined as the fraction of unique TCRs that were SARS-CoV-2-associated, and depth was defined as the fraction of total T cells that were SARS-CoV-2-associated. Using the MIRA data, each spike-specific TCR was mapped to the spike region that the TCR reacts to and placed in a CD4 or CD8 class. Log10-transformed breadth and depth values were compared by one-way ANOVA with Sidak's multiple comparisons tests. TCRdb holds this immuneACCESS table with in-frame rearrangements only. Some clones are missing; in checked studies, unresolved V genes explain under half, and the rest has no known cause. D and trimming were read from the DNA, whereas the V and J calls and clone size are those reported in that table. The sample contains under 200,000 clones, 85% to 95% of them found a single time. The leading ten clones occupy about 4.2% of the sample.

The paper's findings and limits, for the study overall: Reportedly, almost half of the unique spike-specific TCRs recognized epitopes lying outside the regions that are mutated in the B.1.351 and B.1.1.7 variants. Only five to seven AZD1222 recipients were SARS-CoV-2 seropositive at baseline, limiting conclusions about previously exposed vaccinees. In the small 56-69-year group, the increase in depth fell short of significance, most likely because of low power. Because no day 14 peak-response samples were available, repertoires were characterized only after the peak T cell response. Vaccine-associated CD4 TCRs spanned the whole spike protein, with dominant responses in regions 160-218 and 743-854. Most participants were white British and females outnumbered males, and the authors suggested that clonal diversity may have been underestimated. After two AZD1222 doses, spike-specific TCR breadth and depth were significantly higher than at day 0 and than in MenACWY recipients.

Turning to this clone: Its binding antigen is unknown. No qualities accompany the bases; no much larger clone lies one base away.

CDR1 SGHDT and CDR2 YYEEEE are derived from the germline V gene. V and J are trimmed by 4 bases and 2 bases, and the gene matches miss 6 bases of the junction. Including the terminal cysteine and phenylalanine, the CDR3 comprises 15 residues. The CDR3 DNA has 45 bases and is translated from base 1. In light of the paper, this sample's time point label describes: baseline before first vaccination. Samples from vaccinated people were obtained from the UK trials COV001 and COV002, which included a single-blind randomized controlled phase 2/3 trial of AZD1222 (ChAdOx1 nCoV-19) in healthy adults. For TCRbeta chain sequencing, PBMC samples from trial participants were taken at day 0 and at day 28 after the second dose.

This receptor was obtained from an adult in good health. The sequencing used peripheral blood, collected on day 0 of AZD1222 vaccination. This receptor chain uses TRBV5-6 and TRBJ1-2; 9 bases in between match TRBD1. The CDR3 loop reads CASSLLTGGNYGYTF. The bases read TGTGCCAGCAGCCTGTTGACAGGGGGAAACTATGGCTACACCTTC.